This TCR beta chain was observed in a study of CD8+CD57+ T cells in acquired aplastic anemia. This CDR3 comprises 16 residues. Germline V gene data show CDR1 as SEHNR and CDR2 as FQNEAQ (reference sequence). With 0 bases removed from V and 8 bases from J, the gap between germline ends came to 17 bases. In its sample, this clonotype was seen many times. Template material for TCR beta VDJ and CDR3 profiling consisted of genomic DNA. TCRdb re-derived calls from the reads in MiXCR, one entry per CDR3 protein. The table shows 89,000 or so distinct CDR3 sequences, with about 63% occurring only once. Patients chosen for sequencing had CD8+CD57+ cells that had expanded, as shown by flow cytometry.

Sequencing was done on a sample of sorted CD4+, CD8+, or CD8+CD57+ T cells (not recorded which) from PBMCs. The V call is TRBV7-9, the J call TRBJ2-1; possibly TRBD2 for D (6 bases). The TCR was taken from a human donor with aplastic anemia. DNA of the CDR3: TGTGCCAGCAGCTTAGCGGGGGGAGGCCTCGTGGATGAGCAGTTCTTC. As protein: CASSLAGGGLVDEQFF. Full variable domain (rest looked up from reference TRBV7-9 and TRBJ2-1): DTGVSQNPRHKITKRGQNVTFRCDPISEHNRLYWYRQTLGQGPEFLTYFQNEAQLEKSRLLSDRFSAERPKGSFSTLEIQRTEQGDSAMYLCASSLAGGGLVDEQFFGPGTRLTVL.